This T cell receptor beta chain was observed in a study of CD8 T cells in Susac syndrome. Random hexamers served to reverse transcribe roughly 0.5 to 1 ug RNA. The immunoSEQ assay covered 54 Vbeta and 13 Jbeta segments for CDR3. TCRdb reanalysed the immunoSEQ multiplex PCR reads using MiXCR and keeps one entry per CDR3 protein. The data contain roughly 330,000 distinct CDR3 sequences, about 92% of them seen just once; the ten biggest clones take up about 0.063%. Negative isolation yielded the CD8+ and CD4+ T cells, while FACS enriched the TEMRA cells. Germline V lookup: CDR1 LGHDT, CDR2 YNNKEL (reference sequence). The ends lost 2 bases at V and 5 bases at J; junction bases unmatched: 9. This CDR3 has 16 amino acids.

The chain employs TRBV3-1 and TRBJ1-2, with 9 bases matching TRBD1. The clonotype originates from a human donor with multiple sclerosis. Material for sequencing was CD4+ T cells from PBMCs. The CDR3 sequence: CASSQPGTGSSYGYTF. In DNA form, the CDR3 reads TGTGCCAGCAGCCAACCCGGGACAGGGTCTTCATATGGCTACACCTTC. The variable domain in full, with the rest retrieved from reference TRBV3-1 and TRBJ1-2, is DTAVSQTPKYLVTQMGNDKSIKCEQNLGHDTMYWYKQDSKKFLKIMFSYNNKELIINETVPNRFSPKSPDKAHLNLHINSLELGDSAVYFCASSQPGTGSSYGYTFGSGTRLTVV.